Ten or more counts support the clone carrying this T cell receptor (beta chain). Antigen: not known. This record comes from a study of molecular identifiers for immune sequencing clone quantification. Study conclusions and caveats: Clones that exceeded 20 RNA copies held over 98% of effector molecules, yet under 1% in naive cells.

The ends lost 6 bases at V and 2 bases at J; junction bases unmatched: 18. CDR1 and CDR2 from the germline V gene are MNHEY and SVGEGT. This CDR3 region has 19 residues. Isolation of naive CD8 T cells was achieved by sorting on a CD8+CD4-CCR7+CD45RA+ phenotype. TCRdb re-called the PCR reads through MiXCR, storing one row per CDR3 protein. The table lists 60,000 to 70,000 distinct CDR3 sequences, 17% of them singletons. J is TRBJ2-3 and V is TRBV6-2 or TRBV6-3, with 9 bases lining up with TRBD2. Sequences were obtained from naive CD8+ T cells from blood, with Jurkat cell RNA spiked in. Subset of the sample: FACS-sorted CD8+CD4-CCR7+CD45RA+ naive T cells. This clonotype originated in a human donor in good health. Some libraries in this study had Jurkat cell RNA spiked in. DNA for the CDR3: TGTGCCAGCAGCCTAGTGCCAACGCCACTAGCGGGCTTCACAGATACGCAGTATTTT. It is translated as CASSLVPTPLAGFTDTQYF.